A single sample gave rise to the 26 T cell receptor beta chains below, sequenced in a study of preoperative IRX-2 immunotherapy in early breast cancer. Treatment indicated: preoperative locoregional IRX-2 cytokine immunotherapy. Measured with immunoSEQ multiplex PCR; TCRdb has only the in-frame clones, and not every one. The sample consists of approximately 44,000 clones, about 95% of them appearing once. The specimen comprised tumor tissue, sampled after IRX-2 immunotherapy. Source of these receptors: a human donor with breast cancer.

The V and J genes are TRBV7-2 and TRBJ1-2, with a weak D call TRBD1 (5 bases). V lost 8 bases and J lost 8, with 12 bases in between. This CDR3 has 11 residues. Germline V gene data show CDR1 as SGHTA and CDR2 as FQGNSA. In DNA, the CDR3 is TGTGCCAGCCCCATAGGACACGGCTACACCTTC. Its protein is CASPIGHGYTF.

The CDR3 is CASSPLLAETQYF. DNA for the CDR3: TGCGCCAGCAGCCCCCTTTTGGCTGAGACCCAGTACTTC. The chain combines TRBV4-3 with TRBJ2-5; D remains ambiguous. The germline CDR1 and CDR2 sequences are LGHNA and YSLEER. The V end was cut by 4 bases, the J end by 5 bases, with 11 bases between. There are 13 residues in the CDR3.

The chain carries TRBV2 and TRBJ1-5; a possible D gene is TRBD1 (6 bases). The V gene lost 5 bases and the J gene lost 1 base, with 12 bases spanning the gap. CDR3 size: 15 residues. Germline CDR1 reads SNHLY; CDR2 reads FYNNEI. The DNA for the CDR3 is TGTGCCAGCAGTCTTACTCAGGGGAGCAATCAGCCCCAGCATTTT. Protein product: CASSLTQGSNQPQHF.

There are a few counts of this clone. This chain joins TRBV30 and TRBJ1-1; no reliable D call. The CDR3 covers 12 residues. CDR1 and CDR2 from the germline V gene are GTSNPN and SVGIG (reference sequence). The V end was cut by 0 bases, the J end by 2 bases, with 4 bases between. The CDR3 reads CAWSVLNTEAFF. The CDR3 DNA follows: TGTGCCTGGAGTGTACTTAACACTGAAGCTTTCTTT.

J is TRBJ2-7 and V is TRBV19; TRBD2 aligns across 13 bases. V was clipped by 3 bases and J by 8 bases; unmatched bases: 4. The CDR3 spans 14 residues. Germline V gives CDR1 LNHDA, CDR2 SQIVND (reference sequence). Here the CDR3 reads CASSIRTSGSQQYF. The CDR3 DNA reads TGTGCCAGTAGTATTCGGACTAGCGGGAGTCAGCAGTACTTC.

This clone was seen just once. The CDR3 coding sequence is TGTGCCAGCAGCTTAGCCCTAACCGCTTACGAGCAGTACTTC. It is translated as CASSLALTAYEQYF. The rearrangement links TRBV7-2 to TRBJ2-7; D unclear. The CDR3 extends over 14 amino acids. Germline values: CDR1 SGHTA, CDR2 FQGNSA. V dropped 0 bases and J dropped 4 bases, with 10 bases sitting between them.

This CDR3 reads CASSFSASDYNEQFF. In DNA form, the CDR3 reads TGTGCCAGCAGCTTCTCGGCTAGCGATTACAATGAGCAGTTCTTC. The rearrangement uses TRBV5-6 and TRBJ2-1; TRBD2 is a possible D gene (6 bases). There are 15 residues in the CDR3. Germline values: CDR1 SGHDT, CDR2 YYEEEE. V was clipped by 2 bases and J by 4 bases, with 13 bases between them.

The chain has TRBV5-4 and TRBJ2-7; TRBD2 might be the D (6 bases). CDR1 is SGHNT, CDR2 YYREEE, per germline (reference sequence). Trimming pared 3 bases from V and 4 bases from J, leaving 20 bases between. This CDR3 has 16 residues. In DNA, the CDR3 is TGTGCCAGCAGCTCGGGTGGGGTGGCGGGGTTTTACGAGCAGTACTTC. Translated, it gives CASSSGGVAGFYEQYF.

V usage is TRBV18 and J usage is TRBJ1-6, with a weak D call TRBD1 (6 bases). The CDR3 is 14 amino acids. V was cut by 3 bases and J by 10 bases, with 13 bases left in between. Germline V CDR1 and CDR2: KGHSH, LQKENI. This chain's CDR3 is CASSPAQGTSPLHF. The DNA for the CDR3 is TGTGCCAGCTCACCCGCACAGGGAACCTCACCCCTCCACTTT.

Of note for this clone: This sample also contains other DNA sequences that code for the same CDR3. The gene calls are TRBV18 and TRBJ2-3; D not resolved. The CDR3 sequence is 11 residues long. CDR1 is KGHSH, CDR2 LQKENI, per germline. V was trimmed by 3 bases and J by 5 bases, leaving 3 bases between them. The CDR3 nucleotides read TGTGCCAGCTCACCGCGAGATACGCAGTATTTT. Its protein is CASSPRDTQYF. Using reference TRBV18 and TRBJ2-3 for the parts outside the CDR3, the full variable domain is NAGVMQNPRHLVRRRGQEARLRCSPMKGHSHVYWYRQLPEEGLKFMVYLQKENIIDESGMPKERFSAEFPKEGPSILRIQQVVRGDSAAYFCASSPRDTQYFGPGTRLTVL.

The rearrangement links TRBV7-2 to TRBJ1-6; D remains ambiguous. CDR3 length: 15 amino acids. V shed 8 bases and J shed 5 bases, with 16 bases lying between them. Germline CDR1 SGHTA, CDR2 FQGNSA. The CDR3 coding sequence is TGTGCCAGCGGACGGTTCCAACCGAATAATTCACCCCTCCACTTT. The encoded protein is CASGRFQPNNSPLHF.

This rearrangement joins TRBV7-3 to TRBJ2-3; 8 nucleotides line up with TRBD2. From germline, CDR1 is SGHTA and CDR2 FQGTGA. V trimming: 5 bases; J trimming: 4 bases; junction bases outside the gene matches: 11. This CDR3 comprises 16 residues. The CDR3 nucleotides read TGTGCCAGCAGCCCAGAGGGGACTAGACTTTCAGATACGCAGTATTTT. It yields the protein CASSPEGTRLSDTQYF.

J is TRBJ2-1 and V is TRBV5-1, with 11 positions matching TRBD2. After removal of 2 bases from V and 8 bases from J, the junction contained 3 bases not matched to a gene. CDR1 and CDR2 from the germline V gene are SGHRS and YFSETQ. The length of the CDR3 is 14 residues. The CDR3 loop is CASSFSLAGDEQFF. CDR3 DNA sequence: TGCGCCAGCAGCTTTTCACTAGCGGGGGATGAGCAGTTCTTC.

This rearrangement joins TRBV13 to TRBJ1-4; unclear D gene. The CDR3 runs 21 residues. Trimming removed 0 bases from V and 0 bases from J, with 23 bases in between. CDR1 and CDR2 from the germline V gene are PRHDT and FYEKMQ (reference sequence). CDR3 DNA sequence: TGTGCCAGCAGCTTAGGAACCCCCCTGGAGGATCTTAAGGCAACTAATGAAAAACTGTTTTTT. As protein: CASSLGTPLEDLKATNEKLFF.

This clone was counted a single time. This chain uses TRBV5-1 with TRBJ2-6; D call uncertain. Looked up from germline, CDR1 is SGHRS and CDR2 is YFSETQ. V was cut by 5 bases and J by 0 bases, with 6 bases left in between. The CDR3 contains 14 residues. The DNA of the CDR3 is TGCGCCAGCAGGGCCGTCTCTGGGGCCAACGTCCTGACTTTC. It translates to CASRAVSGANVLTF.

The chain recombines TRBV10-3 with TRBJ1-6; perhaps TRBD1 as D (5 bases). The CDR3 extends over 16 amino acids. V gave up 5 bases and J gave up 9 bases, with 20 bases separating them. The germline gives CDR1 ENHRY, CDR2 SYGVKD. The CDR3 DNA follows: TGTGCCATCAGTCTCCTGGGGGAGGGATTGGGTTCACCCCTCCACTTT. Translated: CAISLLGEGLGSPLHF.

This clone was found once. The chain uses TRBV4-3 and TRBJ1-2, with D possibly being TRBD1 (6 bases). The CDR3 has 14 residues. V lost 6 bases and J 4 bases, leaving 15 bases between the germline ends. CDR1 and CDR2 from the germline V gene are LGHNA and YSLEER. CDR3 nucleotides: TGCGCCAGCAGAGACACAGGGTTGGGCTATGGCTACACCTTC. This sequence encodes CASRDTGLGYGYTF.

CDR3 region: CASSSRGDMNTEAFF. In nucleotides, the CDR3 is TGTGCCAGCAGCTCCAGGGGGGACATGAACACTGAAGCTTTCTTT. The chain is built from TRBV13 and TRBJ1-1, with 7 positions matching TRBD1. The V gene's germline CDR1 is PRHDT and CDR2 FYEKMQ (reference sequence). This CDR3 is built from 15 residues. J was trimmed by 0 bases and V by 4 bases; bases with no gene match: 5. The full variable domain, rest sourced from reference TRBV13 and TRBJ1-1, is AAGVIQSPRHLIKEKRETATLKCYPIPRHDTVYWYQQGPGQDPQFLISFYEKMQSDKGSIPDRFSAQQFSDYHSELNMSSLELGDSALYFCASSSRGDMNTEAFFGQGTRLTVV.

The rearrangement uses TRBV19 and TRBJ2-6, with D tentatively TRBD1 or TRBD2 (5 bases each). V lost 4 bases and J 2 bases, leaving 12 bases between the germline ends. This CDR3 spans 16 amino acids. Per the germline V gene, CDR1 is LNHDA and CDR2 is SQIVND (reference sequence). For the CDR3, the DNA is TGTGCCAGTAGTAGGCCAGGGACGGCTGGGGCCAACGTCCTGACTTTC. Translation gives CASSRPGTAGANVLTF.

This chain uses TRBV4-1 with TRBJ1-1, with 7 bases that match TRBD1. Losses at the gene ends were 4 bases for V and 4 bases for J; bases not matched to a gene: 9. CDR1 MGHRA and CDR2 YSYEKL come from the germline V gene. CDR3 size: 15 residues. CDR3 in amino acids: CASSLTRGFGTEAFF. The CDR3 nucleotides read TGCGCCAGCAGCCTTACCAGGGGGTTCGGCACTGAAGCTTTCTTT.

This clone appeared a single time. V and J are TRBV9 and TRBJ2-7; D possibly corresponds to TRBD2 (6 bases). Trimming shortened V by 4 bases and J by 3 bases, and 17 bases separated the two germline ends. CDR3 length equals 15 residues. CDR1 and CDR2 (germline): SGDLS, YYNGEE. The CDR3 loop is CASSHDGAGLYEQYF. The CDR3 DNA sequence: TGTGCCAGCAGCCATGACGGGGCGGGGCTCTACGAGCAGTACTTC.

The chain couples TRBV27 to TRBJ2-5, with 11 bases that match TRBD1. Trimming cost V 7 bases and J 5 bases; bases outside gene matches: 12. CDR3 length: 16 residues. CDR1 and CDR2 from the germline V gene are MNHEY and SMNVEV (reference sequence). The CDR3 reads CASTNTGTGGWETQYF. CDR3 sequence (DNA): TGTGCCAGCACGAATACCGGGACAGGGGGTTGGGAGACCCAGTACTTC.

With regard to this clone: Other DNA sequences in the sample encode the same CDR3. The V call is TRBV7-9, the J call TRBJ2-1; D is uncertain. The V gene lost 3 bases and the J gene lost 0 bases, with 6 bases spanning the gap. The CDR3 is 14 amino acids. CDR1 is SEHNR and CDR2 is FQNEAQ in the germline V gene (reference sequence). DNA for the CDR3: TGTGCCAGCAGCTTTGGAAGCTCCTACAATGAGCAGTTCTTC. This codes for CASSFGSSYNEQFF.

The J gene is TRBJ2-1, the V gene TRBV7-8; 8 bases agree with TRBD2. The germline gives CDR1 SGHVS, CDR2 FQNEAQ. The V gene end was trimmed by 4 bases and the J gene end by 9 bases; junction bases not matched to a gene: 11. The CDR3 extends over 15 amino acids. In nucleotides, the CDR3 is TGTGCCAGCAGCTATCAGAGACTAGCGAGAGGTGAGCAGTTCTTC. Protein product: CASSYQRLARGEQFF.

The rearrangement uses TRBV10-3 and TRBJ1-1, with 9 bases lining up with TRBD1. The V segment lost 5 bases and the J segment 5 bases; nucleotides outside the gene matches: 6. CDR1 and CDR2 from the germline V gene are ENHRY and SYGVKD. CDR3 size: 14 residues. CDR3 nucleotide sequence: TGTGCCATCAGTCGGGACAGGGCTGGAACTGAAGCTTTCTTT. This gives the protein CAISRDRAGTEAFF.

A single count supports this clone. Other DNA sequences in this specimen translate into the identical CDR3. The rearrangement joins TRBV5-1 to TRBJ2-7, with TRBD1 as a possible D gene (5 bases). The CDR3 contains 13 residues. CDR1 SGHRS and CDR2 YFSETQ come from the germline V gene. Trimming shortened V by 1 base and J by 3 bases, and 8 bases separated the two germline ends. The CDR3 DNA reads as TGCGCCAGCAGCTTGTTGCAGGGCTACGAGCAGTACTTC. This codes for CASSLLQGYEQYF.